This T cell receptor beta chain was observed in a study of T-cell memory formation after mild COVID-19. Per germline, CDR1 MNHEY and CDR2 SMNVEV (reference sequence). There are 14 residues in the CDR3. Trimming left V 2 bases short and J 1 base short, with 8 bases between. This clonotype appeared many times. TCR alpha and TCR beta cDNA libraries with sample barcodes and UMIs came from 5'RACE using constant-segment primers. TCRdb itself ran the 5' RACE reads through MiXCR, one entry per CDR3 protein. Among 100,000 to 130,000 distinct CDR3 sequences, roughly 14% were seen once, and the ten largest hold roughly 40%.

This chain links TRBV27 with TRBJ2-5; D may be TRBD1 (6 bases). The sequence was collected from a man aged 18 to 29 who had mild COVID-19 (a few samples of this study predate the infection). Cell type and time point are not known. The sample taken for sequencing was PBMCs or a T cell subset sorted from them (not recorded which). The chain's CDR3 is CASSLRDTQETQYF. In DNA form, the CDR3 reads TGTGCCAGCAGTTTACGGGACACCCAAGAGACCCAGTACTTC.